This TCR beta chain was profiled in a study of blood T cell repertoires in COVID-19. Study-level background: Samples taken during acute and convalescent COVID-19 were collected in the United States, Italy and Spain. Sample material is recorded as cDNA or gDNA derived from T cells, B-cell-depleted T cells, or PBMCs.

CDR3 length: 12 residues. Trimming removed 5 bases at V and 0 bases at J, with 4 bases between. Per the original data handling: Nucleated cell number was recorded as an estimate derived from reference gene primer amplification. Data came from immunoSEQ multiplex PCR; TCRdb stores just in-frame clones and leaves some out. The V and J calls and clone size were taken over from that table, and D and trimming were inferred from the DNA. This table has approximately 30,000 clones, 88% appearing once. Sequenced input: peripheral blood. The V call is TRBV12-3 or TRBV12-4, the J call TRBJ1-1; D is unclear. This TCR was recovered from a human donor in a cohort sampled during active COVID-19. In DNA, the CDR3 is TGTGCCAGCAGTGTTATGAACACTGAAGCTTTCTTT. Translated, it gives CASSVMNTEAFF.